This entry concerns a single T cell receptor (beta chain). Its specificity is unknown. Measured with immunoSEQ multiplex PCR; TCRdb has only the in-frame clones, and not every one. Of roughly 2 million clones in the sample, about 95% were seen once. These data are taken from a study of shared clonotypes between healthy human individuals. Study-wide findings and caveats: What naive subsets generally showed was a larger estimated richness than memory subsets showed. Sequencing depth was expected to influence donor clonotype sharing. Of the naive CD4 clonotypes, roughly 5% were shared across four donors.

CD45RO negativity and positive selection for CCR7 defined naive CD8 cells, a population that excluded terminally differentiated effector memory CD45RA+ cells. V was trimmed by 3 bases and J by 4 bases, leaving 6 bases between them. The CDR3 has 13 amino acids. Germline V gives CDR1 SNHLY, CDR2 FYNNEI. This chain links TRBV2 with TRBJ1-4; D remains unclear. The sequence derives from a young man in good health. The sequenced sample was naive CD8+ T cells sorted from blood. The CDR3 reads CASSEGRNEKLFF. The CDR3 DNA reads as TGTGCCAGCAGTGAGGGCCGTAATGAAAAACTGTTTTTT.